These 5 T cell receptor beta chains originate from one sample sequenced in a study of radiotherapy plus CTLA-4 blockade in lung cancer (dated by TCRdb to the late 2010s). Libraries were prepared through the immunoSEQ multiplex PCR assay. The table comes from immuneACCESS by way of TCRdb, which keeps in-frame sequences with V and J called. Part of the clones is missing from these tables; in studies checked, under half for an unresolved V gene and the rest for unknown reasons. The sample table holds about 45,000 clones, of which around 69% were seen once. The ten largest make up roughly 8% of the sample. The source was peripheral blood, collected from a patient treated with radiotherapy plus ipilimumab. These receptors were collected from a human donor with non-small cell lung cancer who had stable disease on radiotherapy plus ipilimumab.

This clone occurred once. One end of the junction does not line up with germline, which may come from a read error. V and J are TRBV27 and TRBJ1-4, with D perhaps matching TRBD1 (5 bases). The CDR3 covers 14 residues. Germline assignment: CDR1 MNHEY and CDR2 SMNVEV (reference sequence). CDR3 coding DNA: TGTGCCAGCGGTCGGGCAGGGACTAAGGAAAAACTGTTTTTT. Translated: CASGRAGTKEKLFF.

This chain connects TRBV28 to TRBJ2-2; 7 bases match TRBD1. The germline V gene encodes CDR1 MDHEN and CDR2 SYDVKM. The CDR3 contains 14 residues. V shed 5 bases and J 4 bases; nucleotides not matched to a gene: 4. CDR3 in amino acids: CASSLNRGTGELFF. The CDR3 region has the DNA TGTGCCAGCAGTCTCAACAGGGGCACCGGGGAGCTGTTTTTT.

The rearrangement joins TRBV5-4 to TRBJ1-1; D perhaps matches TRBD1 (6 bases). V was cut by 8 bases and J by 7 bases, with 21 bases left in between. The germline V gene has CDR1 SGHNT and CDR2 YYREEE (reference sequence). The CDR3 covers 14 residues. This chain's CDR3 is CASRQDVSFVEAFF. The CDR3 DNA is TGTGCCAGTAGACAGGACGTGTCGTTCGTTGAAGCTTTCTTT.

This clone showed up just a few times. This sequence joins TRBV6-4 and TRBJ1-1; D might be TRBD1 (5 bases). CDR3 size: 12 residues. Germline CDR1 and CDR2: MRHNA and SNTAGT. With 5 bases removed from V and 7 bases from J, the gap between germline ends came to 11 bases. The DNA for the CDR3 is TGTGCCAGCAGTCCGGGACCGAATGAAGCTTTCTTT. It translates to CASSPGPNEAFF.

CDR3 residues: CASSPPGTYNEQFF. The CDR3 DNA reads TGTGCCAGCAGCCCCCCCGGAACCTACAATGAGCAGTTCTTC. The J gene is TRBJ2-1, the V gene TRBV9; D unresolved. V gave up 4 bases and J gave up 2 bases, with 10 bases separating them. The CDR3 is 14 amino acids. CDR1 is SGDLS and CDR2 is YYNGEE in the germline V gene.